This entry lists 8 T cell receptor beta chains sequenced from one sample in a study of B cell selection in AIRE deficiency. Data came from immunoSEQ multiplex PCR; TCRdb stores just in-frame clones and leaves some out. The table records about 25,000 clones, less than 97% of them present only once. Sorting defined conventional CD4 T cells as CD4+CD127+. The sequencing sample was made of CD4+CD127+ conventional T cells sorted from PBMCs. The receptors here all came from a human donor in good health.

The chain has TRBV5-1 and TRBJ1-3, with 7 positions matching TRBD1. This CDR3 contains 15 residues. Germline V gene sequence: CDR1 SGHRS, CDR2 YFSETQ. After removal of 5 bases from V and 0 bases from J, the junction contained 5 bases not matched to a gene. CDR3 sequence (DNA): TGCGCCAGCAGTGGAACAGGGGCCTCTGGAAACACCATATATTTT. Its protein product is CASSGTGASGNTIYF. Full variable domain (missing parts from reference TRBV5-1 and TRBJ1-3): KAGVTQTPRYLIKTRGQQVTLSCSPISGHRSVSWYQQTPGQGLQFLFEYFSETQRNKGNFPGRFSGRQFSNSRSEMNVSTLELGDSALYLCASSGTGASGNTIYFGEGSWLTVV.

The rearrangement joins TRBV7-3 to TRBJ2-2; D gene unclear. This CDR3 has 14 residues. The germline V gene encodes CDR1 SGHTA and CDR2 FQGTGA. V was clipped by 1 base and J by 0 bases, with 3 bases between them. CDR3 coding DNA: TGTGCCAGCAGCTTAAACCCGAACACCGGGGAGCTGTTTTTT. Amino acids: CASSLNPNTGELFF.

The chain employs TRBV29-1 and TRBJ2-1; the match to TRBD2 covers 7 bases. Germline CDR1 SQVTM, CDR2 ANQGSEA. The trim removed 7 bases at V and 2 bases at J, leaving 5 bases unmatched. The CDR3 has 13 amino acids. The CDR3 loop reads CSDLAEPYNEQFF. CDR3 nucleotide sequence: TGCAGCGACCTAGCGGAGCCCTACAATGAGCAGTTCTTC.

In its sample, this clone was seen once. The chain uses TRBV11-3 and TRBJ2-2; tentative D call: TRBD2 (5 bases). Trimming took 5 bases from V and 4 from J, leaving 17 bases between them. Germline-derived CDR1 and CDR2 are SGHNT and YENEEA. CDR3 length: 16 amino acids. The CDR3: CASSPSEVSGTGELFF. CDR3 nucleotide sequence: TGTGCCAGCAGCCCTTCGGAGGTGTCGGGCACCGGGGAGCTGTTTTTT.

V is TRBV27 and J is TRBJ2-7; D remains unclear. The CDR3 consists of 14 residues. Germline CDR1 MNHEY, CDR2 SMNVEV (reference sequence). The ends were cut back, 3 bases at V and 0 bases at J, with 9 bases in the middle. The CDR3 spells CASSFGMDSYEQYF. CDR3 sequence (DNA): TGTGCCAGCAGTTTTGGAATGGACTCCTACGAGCAGTACTTC.

The V and J genes are TRBV18 and TRBJ1-1; D is ambiguous. V was pared by 1 base and J by 7 bases, with 10 bases between. Looked up from germline, CDR1 is KGHSH and CDR2 is LQKENI. CDR3 size: 13 residues. In nucleotides, the CDR3 is TGTGCCAGCTCACCACTTGAGAAGGGTGAAGCTTTCTTT. It encodes CASSPLEKGEAFF.

The chain recombines TRBV6-5 with TRBJ2-7; TRBD2 matches 14 bases. CDR3 length: 15 residues. Per germline, CDR1 MNHEY and CDR2 SVGAGI. V dropped 7 bases and J dropped 3; count of bases not matched to a gene: 5. CDR3 in amino acids: CASNPGLAGDYEQYF. In DNA form, the CDR3 reads TGTGCCAGCAATCCGGGACTAGCGGGGGACTACGAGCAGTACTTC.

This chain uses TRBV14 with TRBJ2-4, with 14 bases matching TRBD2. Germline V gene sequence: CDR1 SGHDN, CDR2 FVKESK. Germline trimming cut 4 bases from V and 8 bases from J; bases unmatched to any gene: 7. CDR3 length: 16 amino acids. CDR3 nucleotides: TGTGCCAGCAGCCCGGGACTAGCGGGAGTGGGAGACATTCAGTACTTC. Translating gives CASSPGLAGVGDIQYF.